This section outlines one T cell receptor beta chain sequence together with its context. The data are from a study of blood T cell repertoires in COVID-19. Study at large: Acute-phase and convalescent COVID-19 samples originated in the United States, Italy and Spain. The analysed material was cDNA or gDNA that came from T cells, B-cell-depleted T cells, or PBMCs.

CDR1 and CDR2 (germline): MNHEY, SVGAGI. This CDR3 spans 14 amino acids. The trim removed 7 bases at V and 1 base at J, leaving 5 bases unmatched. Original processing methods: Amplification of reference gene primers was used by the study to estimate nucleated cell counts. The protocol was immunoSEQ multiplex PCR, while the TCRdb copy is restricted to in-frame clones and leaves out a portion. V and J calls and clone size are as listed in that table; D and trimming were resolved from the DNA. The table records roughly 260,000 clones, roughly nine tenths of them present only once. The rearrangement links TRBV6-5 to TRBJ2-3; 7 bases are shared with TRBD1. This receptor was obtained from a man aged 40-49 years who had recovered from COVID-19. The sequenced sample consisted of peripheral blood. In DNA form, the CDR3 reads TGTGCCAGCACCCCGGGACAGCGCACAGATACGCAGTATTTT. It specifies CASTPGQRTDTQYF.